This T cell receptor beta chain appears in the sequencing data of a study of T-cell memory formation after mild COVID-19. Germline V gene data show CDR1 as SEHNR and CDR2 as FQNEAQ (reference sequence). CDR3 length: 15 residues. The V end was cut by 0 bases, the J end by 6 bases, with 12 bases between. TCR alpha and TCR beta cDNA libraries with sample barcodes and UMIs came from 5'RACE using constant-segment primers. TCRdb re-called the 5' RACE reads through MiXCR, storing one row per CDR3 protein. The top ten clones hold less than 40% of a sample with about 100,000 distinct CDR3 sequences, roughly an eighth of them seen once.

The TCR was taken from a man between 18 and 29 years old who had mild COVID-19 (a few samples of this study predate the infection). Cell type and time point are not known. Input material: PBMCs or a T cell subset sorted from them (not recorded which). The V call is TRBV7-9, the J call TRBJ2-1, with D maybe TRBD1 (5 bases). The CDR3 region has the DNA TGTGCCAGCAGCTTAGCGCGGCAGGGTTTCAATGAGCAGTTCTTC. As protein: CASSLARQGFNEQFF.